This is a list of T cell receptor beta chains from one sample in a study of CD4 and CD8 cells across lung adenocarcinoma regions. TCRdb redid the calling of the PCR reads with MiXCR, one entry per CDR3 protein. Of about 7,600 distinct CDR3 sequences in the sample, 45% are singletons; the top ten hold just under 97%. The sequencing input was CD8+ T cells from the center of a lung tumor. Receptors originate from a male donor with lung adenocarcinoma. The CD4 and CD8 labels of this study may be unreliable. Each CDR3 is given without its conserved first and last residue.

cdr3_aa cdr3_length j_call v_call
ASREGYLQETQY 12 TRBJ2-5 TRBV7-2
ASSYQTGHYEQY 12 NA TRBV6-5
ASSQGDRASEQY 12 NA TRBV4-2
ASKPSVGVRYTQY 13 TRBJ2-3 TRBV27
ASSFHLGDTQY 11 TRBJ2-3 TRBV7-2
ASSAPGDFYNEQF 13 TRBJ2-1 TRBV7-2
ASSAALARAGGGTQY 15 TRBJ2-3 TRBV27
ASTAGGYTEQF 11 TRBJ2-1 TRBV6-1
ASSLGRGAHEQF 12 TRBJ2-1 TRBV10-1
ASSWGTGGTEAF 12 TRBJ1-1 TRBV27
ASSLASRGEQY 11 TRBJ2-7 TRBV7-6
ASRRLAGGNQETQY 14 TRBJ2-5 TRBV6-5
ASRYAGLSSTDTQY 14 TRBJ2-3 TRBV6-5
ASSLVSYNEQF 11 TRBJ2-1 TRBV7-2
ASSEASRRGADTQY 14 TRBJ2-3 TRBV6-1
ATSRDQQEAF 10 TRBJ1-1 TRBV15
ASSYAGGPTYEQY 13 NA TRBV6-5
ASRVRGPTDTQY 12 TRBJ2-3 TRBV6-1
ASSEGTVYGYT 11 TRBJ1-2 TRBV6-1
ASKRLATPEQF 11 TRBJ2-1 TRBV7-8
ASSLQGGMGEQF 12 TRBJ2-1 TRBV10-1
ASSSRGSGANVQY 13 NA TRBV27
ASSLEASLWGGYT 13 TRBJ1-2 TRBV27
ASNLGQFTGELF 12 TRBJ2-2 TRBV6-1
ASSQALTSGDTGELF 15 TRBJ2-2 TRBV4-1
ASRAADILETQY 12 NA TRBV7-2
ASSSTHSTGDNEQF 14 TRBJ2-1 TRBV27
ASSQERPAFSGNTIY 15 TRBJ1-3 TRBV4-1
ASSDGPTRPQH 11 TRBJ1-5 TRBV6-1
ASSYPGLGVETQY 13 TRBJ2-5 TRBV6-2/TRBV6-3
ASSLTGHTEAF 11 TRBJ1-1 TRBV6-1
GSSGLCAKNTQY 12 TRBJ2-4 TRBV4-1
ASSQDQESSSYNEQF 15 TRBJ2-1 TRBV4-1